What follows describes a single T cell receptor (beta chain). The sample originates from a study of early stage breast cancer tumors. V lost 3 bases to trimming and J lost 1 base, with 12 bases between them. There are 15 residues in the CDR3. Germline V CDR1 and CDR2: KGHSH, LQKENI. Each sample had two DNA replicates, approximately 0.5 ug blood or around 1.5 ug tissue. Assay used: immunoSEQ multiplex PCR; TCRdb lists only in-frame clones, some missing. Seen here are a few thousand clones, about 65% observed once, and the top ten hold under 25%. Sequencing was done on a sample of normal breast tissue next to the tumor. This chain links TRBV18 with TRBJ1-1; D ambiguous. This TCR was sampled from a person aged 50-59 years with breast cancer. The CDR3 DNA reads as TGTGCCAGCTCACCCCAGACACCTTCGAACACTGAAGCTTTCTTT. It encodes CASSPQTPSNTEAFF.